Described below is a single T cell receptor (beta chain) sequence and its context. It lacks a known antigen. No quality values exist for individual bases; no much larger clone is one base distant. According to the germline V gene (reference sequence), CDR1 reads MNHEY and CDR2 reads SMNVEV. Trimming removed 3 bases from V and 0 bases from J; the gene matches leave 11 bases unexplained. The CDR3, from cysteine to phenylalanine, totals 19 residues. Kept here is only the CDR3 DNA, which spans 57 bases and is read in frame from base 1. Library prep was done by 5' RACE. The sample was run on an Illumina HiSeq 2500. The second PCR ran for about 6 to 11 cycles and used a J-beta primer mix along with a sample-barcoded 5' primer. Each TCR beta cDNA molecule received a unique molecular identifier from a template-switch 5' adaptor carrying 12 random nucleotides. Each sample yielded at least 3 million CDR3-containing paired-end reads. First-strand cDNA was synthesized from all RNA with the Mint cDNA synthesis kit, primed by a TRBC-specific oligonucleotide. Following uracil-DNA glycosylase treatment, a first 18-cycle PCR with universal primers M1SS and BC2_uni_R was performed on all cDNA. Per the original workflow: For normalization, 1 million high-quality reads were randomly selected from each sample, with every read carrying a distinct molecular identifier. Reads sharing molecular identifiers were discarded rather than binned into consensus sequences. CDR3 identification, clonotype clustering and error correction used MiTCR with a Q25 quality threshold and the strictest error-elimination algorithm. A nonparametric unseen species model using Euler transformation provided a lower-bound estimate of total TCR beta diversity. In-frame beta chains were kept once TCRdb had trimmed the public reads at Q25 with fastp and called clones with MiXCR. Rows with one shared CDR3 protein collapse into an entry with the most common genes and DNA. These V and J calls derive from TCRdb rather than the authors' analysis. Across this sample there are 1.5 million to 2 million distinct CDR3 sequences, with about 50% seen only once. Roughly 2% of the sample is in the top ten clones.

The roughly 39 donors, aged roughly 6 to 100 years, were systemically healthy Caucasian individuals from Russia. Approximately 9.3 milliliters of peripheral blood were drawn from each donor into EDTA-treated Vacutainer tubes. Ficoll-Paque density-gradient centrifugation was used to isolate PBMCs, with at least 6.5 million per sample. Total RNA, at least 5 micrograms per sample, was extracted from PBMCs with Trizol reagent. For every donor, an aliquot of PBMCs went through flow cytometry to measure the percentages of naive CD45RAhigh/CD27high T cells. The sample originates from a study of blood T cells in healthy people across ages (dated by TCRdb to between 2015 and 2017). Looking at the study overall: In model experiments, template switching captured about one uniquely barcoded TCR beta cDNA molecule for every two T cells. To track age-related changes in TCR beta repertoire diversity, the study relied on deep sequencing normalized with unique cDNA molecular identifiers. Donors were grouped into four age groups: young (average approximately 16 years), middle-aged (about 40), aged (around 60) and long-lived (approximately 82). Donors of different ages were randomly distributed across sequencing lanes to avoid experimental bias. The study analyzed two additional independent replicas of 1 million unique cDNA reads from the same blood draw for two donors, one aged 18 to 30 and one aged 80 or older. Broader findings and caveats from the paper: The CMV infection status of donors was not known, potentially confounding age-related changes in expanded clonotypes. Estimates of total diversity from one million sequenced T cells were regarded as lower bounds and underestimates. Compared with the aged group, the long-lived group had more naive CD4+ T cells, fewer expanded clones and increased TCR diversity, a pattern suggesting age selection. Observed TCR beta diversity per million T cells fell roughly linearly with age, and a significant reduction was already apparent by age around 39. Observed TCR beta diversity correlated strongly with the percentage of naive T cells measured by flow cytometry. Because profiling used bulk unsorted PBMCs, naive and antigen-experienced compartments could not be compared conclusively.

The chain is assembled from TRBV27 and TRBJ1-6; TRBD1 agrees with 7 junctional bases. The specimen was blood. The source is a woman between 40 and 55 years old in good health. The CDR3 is CASSFLRQGSSSYNSPLHF. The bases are TGTGCCAGCAGTTTCTTGCGACAGGGCTCGAGCTCCTATAATTCACCCCTCCACTTT.